This TCR beta chain was documented in a study of beta chain features in type 1 diabetes. This CDR3 is 13 amino acids long. The germline CDR1 and CDR2 sequences are SNHLY and FYNNEI. V lost 4 bases to trimming and J lost 2 bases; unmatched junction nucleotides: 1. Expressed TCRB transcripts were sequenced after all isolated RNA was converted to cDNA. Sequencing used immunoSEQ multiplex PCR; TCRdb keeps in-frame clones, though not all of them. Seen here are approximately 110,000 clones, almost 40% observed once, and the top ten hold around 0.07%. The sequencing input was stem cell memory CD4+ T cells from blood. The chain employs TRBV2 and TRBJ2-5; TRBD2 aligns across 7 bases. The receptor was derived from a woman aged 18-29 years in good health. The CDR3 coding sequence is TGTGCCAGCAGTGGCGGGAGTCAAGAGACCCAGTACTTC. It codes for CASSGGSQETQYF.